The clone carrying this T cell receptor (beta chain) showed up many times. Germline V CDR1 and CDR2: MNHNS, SASEGT. V was trimmed by 8 bases and J by 5 bases, leaving 21 bases between them. The CDR3 contains 15 residues. This sample stems from a study of T cells in Graves' hyperthyroidism and ophthalmopathy. There were TCR beta CDR3 regions amplified from RNA transcripts. The TCR CDR3 first-round RT-PCR relied on the HTBI primer set. Each CDR3 protein gets one entry after TCRdb re-called the multiplex PCR reads with MiXCR. The sample shows 500,000 to 750,000 distinct CDR3 sequences, approximately 14% of them seen only once. Cells are PBMCs isolated from 9 to 10 ml of fresh blood.

The sequenced sample consisted of blood. This receptor was taken from a woman in her twenties or thirties with Graves' hyperthyroidism. The chain joins TRBV6-1 to TRBJ1-1, with unresolved D. The CDR3 DNA reads as TGTGCCAGCCGCCCCATCACACAGCCCGGGACTGAAGCTTTCTTT. This sequence encodes CASRPITQPGTEAFF.